A single sample gave rise to the 9 T cell receptor beta chains below, sequenced in a study of CD8 T cells in ankylosing spondylitis. The study, taken as a whole, reports: For ankylosing spondylitis blood, a TCR beta motif of 7 or 8 highly homologous variants appeared characteristic.

TCRdb independently ran MiXCR on the 5' RACE reads; one entry per CDR3 protein. Of about 540,000 distinct CDR3 sequences listed, about 12% are singletons. What these receptors recognize is not known. What was sequenced was blood, either unsorted or a sorted T cell fraction (not recorded which). All receptors derive from a male donor with ankylosing spondylitis.

The chain is built from TRBV19 and TRBJ2-3, with unresolved D. The CDR3 is 13 amino acids. Germline V gene data show CDR1 as LNHDA and CDR2 as SQIVND (reference sequence). Trimming removed 0 bases from V and 5 bases from J, with 6 bases in between. Here the CDR3 reads CASSIEVGDTQYF. The CDR3 nucleotides read TGTGCCAGTAGTATAGAAGTTGGAGATACGCAGTATTTT.

At least ten counts were recorded for this clonotype. One junction end does not reproduce the germline sequence, and a read error may be involved. The CDR3 reads CASSPGQGGEKLFF. In nucleotides, the CDR3 is TGTGCCAGCAGTCCCGGACAGGGGGGGGAAAAACTGTTTTTT. This chain links TRBV5-1 with TRBJ1-4; 10 bases match TRBD1. CDR3 length equals 14 residues. From germline, CDR1 is SGHRS and CDR2 YFSETQ.

This clonotype has a handful of counts. The V call is TRBV29-1, the J call TRBJ1-1; TRBD1 is a possible D gene (5 bases). Germline CDR1 and CDR2: SQVTM and ANQGSEA. The CDR3 covers 13 residues. Trimming shortened V by 3 bases and J by 0 bases, and 8 bases separated the two germline ends. CDR3 DNA: TGCAGCGTTGAGAAACAGGTGAACACTGAAGCTTTCTTT. Its protein product is CSVEKQVNTEAFF.

V gene TRBV15 combines with J gene TRBJ2-1, with 7 positions matching TRBD2. CDR3 length equals 16 residues. The J segment lost 3 bases and the V segment lost 1 base, leaving 6 bases of the junction unmatched. Germline V gene sequence: CDR1 LNHNV, CDR2 YYDKDF (reference sequence). CDR3: CATSRVSGRLYNEQFF. The CDR3, as DNA: TGTGCCACCAGCAGAGTCTCCGGGAGGCTCTACAATGAGCAGTTCTTC.

This clonotype was recorded many times. The chain employs TRBV29-1 and TRBJ1-2, with D unresolved. Per the germline V gene, CDR1 is SQVTM and CDR2 is ANQGSEA. This CDR3 has 11 amino acids. V lost 4 bases, J lost 7 bases, and 10 bases lay in between. The CDR3 loop is CSVGEVGGYTF. Written as DNA, the CDR3 is TGCAGCGTTGGAGAGGTGGGTGGCTACACCTTC.

This clonotype was observed a few times. The CDR3 loop is CASSYRDYPNEQFF. The DNA for the CDR3 is TGTGCCAGCAGCTACCGGGACTACCCCAATGAGCAGTTCTTC. The genes are TRBV7-2 and TRBJ2-1; 7 bases align to TRBD2. This CDR3 has 14 residues. From germline, CDR1 is SGHTA and CDR2 FQGNSA. V gave up 4 bases and J gave up 6 bases; unmatched junction bases: 6.

This clonotype was detected a few times. The V and J genes are TRBV20-1 and TRBJ2-5; 11 nucleotides agree with TRBD2. The CDR3 totals 16 residues. Germline V CDR1 and CDR2: DFQATT, SNEGSKA (reference sequence). Trimming took 6 bases from V and 9 from J; bases not matched to a gene: 18. This chain's CDR3 is CSAQTPSGRTWGPQYF. The DNA for the CDR3 is TGCAGTGCGCAAACCCCTAGCGGGAGGACCTGGGGGCCCCAGTACTTC.

J is TRBJ2-2 and V is TRBV2; TRBD2 matches 10 bases. CDR1 and CDR2 (germline): SNHLY, FYNNEI. V lost 3 bases to trimming and J lost 6 bases; unmatched junction nucleotides: 7. CDR3 length equals 16 residues. The CDR3, as DNA: TGTGCCAGCAGTGACGGAGCGGGAGGGCCCCCCGGGGAGCTGTTTTTT. It yields the protein CASSDGAGGPPGELFF.

This clonotype was picked up one time. CDR3 nucleotide sequence: TGCGCCAGCAGCTTGATGGTTTACGACACTGAAGCTTTCTTT. Its translation is CASSLMVYDTEAFF. The gene calls are TRBV5-1 and TRBJ1-1; D call uncertain. The V gene lost 1 base and the J gene lost 3 bases, with 10 bases spanning the gap. The CDR3 has 14 amino acids. Germline CDR1 and CDR2: SGHRS and YFSETQ.